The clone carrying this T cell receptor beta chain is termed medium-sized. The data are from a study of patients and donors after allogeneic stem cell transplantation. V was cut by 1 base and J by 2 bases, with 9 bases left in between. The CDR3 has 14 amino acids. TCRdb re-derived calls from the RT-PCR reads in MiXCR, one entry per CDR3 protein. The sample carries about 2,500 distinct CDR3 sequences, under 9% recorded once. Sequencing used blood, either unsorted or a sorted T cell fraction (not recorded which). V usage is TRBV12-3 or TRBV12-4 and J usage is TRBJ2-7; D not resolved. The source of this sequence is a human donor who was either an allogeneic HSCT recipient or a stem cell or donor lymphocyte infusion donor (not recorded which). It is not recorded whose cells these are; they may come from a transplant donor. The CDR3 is CASSLGADTYEQYF. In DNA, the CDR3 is TGTGCCAGCAGTTTAGGGGCAGATACCTACGAGCAGTACTTC.